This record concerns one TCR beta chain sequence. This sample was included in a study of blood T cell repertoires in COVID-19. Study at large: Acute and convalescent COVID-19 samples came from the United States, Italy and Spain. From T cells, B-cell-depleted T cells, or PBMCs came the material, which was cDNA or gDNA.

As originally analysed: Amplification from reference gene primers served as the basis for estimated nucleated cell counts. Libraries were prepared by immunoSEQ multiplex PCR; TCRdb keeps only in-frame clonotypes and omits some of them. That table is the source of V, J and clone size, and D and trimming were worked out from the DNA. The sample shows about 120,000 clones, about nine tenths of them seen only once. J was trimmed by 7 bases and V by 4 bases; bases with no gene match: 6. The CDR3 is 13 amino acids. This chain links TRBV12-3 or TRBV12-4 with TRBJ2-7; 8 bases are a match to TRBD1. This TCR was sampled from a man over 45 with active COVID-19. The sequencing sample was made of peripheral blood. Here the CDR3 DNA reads TGTGCCAGCAGTTCCACGGACAGGGAGGAGCAGTACTTC. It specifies CASSSTDREEQYF.